This TCR beta chain was observed in a study of T cell responses to AZD1222 COVID-19 vaccine. Study results and limitations: Nearly half of spike-specific TCRs reportedly target variant regions that are unmutated in the B.1.351 and B.1.1.7 variants. Regions 160-218 and 743-854 held dominance among vaccine-associated CD4 TCRs, which spanned spike. At study baseline, merely several AZD1222 recipients were seropositive. Repertoire sampling occurred only after the peak T cell response.

With respect to this clone: What it recognizes is unknown.

Libraries were prepared by immunoSEQ multiplex PCR; TCRdb keeps only in-frame clonotypes and omits some of them. The table includes about 130,000 clones, around 85% detected once. V lost 0 bases, J lost 4 bases, and 10 bases lay in between. This CDR3 is built from 14 residues. Germline CDR1 reads SGDLS; CDR2 reads YYNGEE. The J gene is TRBJ1-1, the V gene TRBV9; D is unresolved. This specimen consisted of peripheral blood, obtained 28 days after the second dose of the MenACWY control vaccine. This TCR came from an adult who received the MenACWY meningococcal vaccine as a control. The CDR3 reads CASSVVTGSTEAFF. CDR3 coding DNA: TGTGCCAGCAGCGTAGTTACGGGGAGCACTGAAGCTTTCTTT.